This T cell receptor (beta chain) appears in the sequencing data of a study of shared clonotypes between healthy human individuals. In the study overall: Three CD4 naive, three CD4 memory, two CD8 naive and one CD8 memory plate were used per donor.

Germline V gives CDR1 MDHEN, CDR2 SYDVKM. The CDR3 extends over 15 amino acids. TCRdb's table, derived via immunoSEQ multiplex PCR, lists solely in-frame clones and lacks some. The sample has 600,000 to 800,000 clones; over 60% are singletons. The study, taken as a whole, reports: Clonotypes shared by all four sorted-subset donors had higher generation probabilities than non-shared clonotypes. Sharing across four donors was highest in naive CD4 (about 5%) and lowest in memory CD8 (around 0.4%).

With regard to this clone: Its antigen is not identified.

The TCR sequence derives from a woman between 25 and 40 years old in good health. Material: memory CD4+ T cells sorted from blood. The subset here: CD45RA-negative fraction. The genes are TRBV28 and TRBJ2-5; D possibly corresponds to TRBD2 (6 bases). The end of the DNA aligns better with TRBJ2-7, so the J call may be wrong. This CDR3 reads CASSSFGTPPYEQYF. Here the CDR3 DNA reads TGTGCCAGCAGTTCGTTCGGGACTCCTCCCTACGAGCAGTACTTC.